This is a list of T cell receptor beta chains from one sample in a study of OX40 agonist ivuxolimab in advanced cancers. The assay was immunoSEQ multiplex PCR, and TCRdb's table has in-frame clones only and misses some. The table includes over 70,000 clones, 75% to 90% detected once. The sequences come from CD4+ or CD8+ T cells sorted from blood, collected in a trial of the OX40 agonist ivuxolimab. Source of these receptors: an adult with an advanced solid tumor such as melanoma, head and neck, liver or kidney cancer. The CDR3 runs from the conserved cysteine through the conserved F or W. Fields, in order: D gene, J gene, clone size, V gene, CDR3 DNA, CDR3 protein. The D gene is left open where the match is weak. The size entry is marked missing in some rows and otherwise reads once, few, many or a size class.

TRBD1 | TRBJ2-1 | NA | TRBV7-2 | TGTGCCAGCAGCCTCCGACAGGGCTTGGACAATGAGCAGTTCTTC | CASSLRQGLDNEQFF
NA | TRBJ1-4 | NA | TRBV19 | TGTGCCAGTAAAAGTAGGTTCTTCGGGGAAAAACTGTTTTTT | CASKSRFFGEKLFF
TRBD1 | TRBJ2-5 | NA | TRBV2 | TGTGCCAGCAGCAGGGGACAGGGCCAAGAGACCCAGTACTTC | CASSRGQGQETQYF
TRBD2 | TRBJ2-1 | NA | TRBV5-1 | TGCGCCAGCAGCCTTAGCGGGGGGGCCTACAATGAGCAGTTCTTC | CASSLSGGAYNEQFF
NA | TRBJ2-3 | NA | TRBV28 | TGTGCCAGCACCTACAGGGATACGCAGTATTTT | CASTYRDTQYF
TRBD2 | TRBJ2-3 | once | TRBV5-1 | TGCGCCAGCAGCCCCGGGACTAGCGCTCTTGGGGGTACGCAGTATTTT | CASSPGTSALGGTQYF
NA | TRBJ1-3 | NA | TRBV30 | TGTGCCTGGAGTGTACTCAGGAGTTCTGGAAACACCATATATTTT | CAWSVLRSSGNTIYF
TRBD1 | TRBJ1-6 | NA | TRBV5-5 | TGTGCCAGCAGCTTGACGACAGGGCCAACACCCCTCCACTTT | CASSLTTGPTPLHF
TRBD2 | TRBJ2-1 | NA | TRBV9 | TGTGCCAGCAGCGTAACCGCTAGCGGATTCTACAATGAGCAGTTCTTC | CASSVTASGFYNEQFF
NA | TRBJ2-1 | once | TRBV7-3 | TGTGCCAGCAGCTTACGGGGGAGCTCCTACAATGAGCAGTTCTTC | CASSLRGSSYNEQFF
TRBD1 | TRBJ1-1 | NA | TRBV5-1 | TGCGCCAGCAGCGCCCGGACAGGGAGGAACACTGAAGCTTTCTTT | CASSARTGRNTEAFF
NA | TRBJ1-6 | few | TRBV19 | TGTGCCAGTAGTATAAGAGGAGAGGCGGGCTCACCCCTCCACTTT | CASSIRGEAGSPLHF
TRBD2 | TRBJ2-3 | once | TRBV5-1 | TGCGCCAGCAGCTCCGGGACTAGCGGATACACAGATACGCAGTATTTT | CASSSGTSGYTDTQYF
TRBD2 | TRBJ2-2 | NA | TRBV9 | TGTGCCAGCAGCCCTAGGCTGGGGGGGGCGAACACCGGGGAGCTGTTTTTT | CASSPRLGGANTGELFF
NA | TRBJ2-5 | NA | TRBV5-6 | TGTGCCAGCAGCAGGGGTCAGATGGAGACCCAGTACTTC | CASSRGQMETQYF
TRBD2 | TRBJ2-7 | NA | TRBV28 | TGTGCCAGCAAAGTGGGACGGTTGGGACTAGCGGGTTACTACGAGCAGTACTTC | CASKVGRLGLAGYYEQYF
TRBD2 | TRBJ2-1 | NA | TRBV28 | TGTGCCAGCAGTTTATATGGGGGAGGGCCGAGGAATGAGCAGTTCTTC | CASSLYGGGPRNEQFF
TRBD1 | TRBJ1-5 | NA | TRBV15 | TGTGCCACCAGTCACTACAGGGGGCGATTGAATCAGCCCCAGCATTTT | CATSHYRGRLNQPQHF
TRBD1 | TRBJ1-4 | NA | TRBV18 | TGTGCCAGCTCACCACGAGGACAGGGAAGAGGTGAAAAACTGTTTTTT | CASSPRGQGRGEKLFF
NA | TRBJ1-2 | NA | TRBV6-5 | TGTGCCAGCAGTTCGACAGAGTATTATGGCTACACCTTC | CASSSTEYYGYTF
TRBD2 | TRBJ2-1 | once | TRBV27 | TGTGCCAGCAGTTCCCCTAGCGGGACGGGTTACAATGAGCAGTTCTTC | CASSSPSGTGYNEQFF
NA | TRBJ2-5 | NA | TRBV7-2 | TGTGCCAGCAGACAGGGTCGGCAAGAGACCCAGTACTTC | CASRQGRQETQYF
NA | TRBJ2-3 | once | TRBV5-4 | TGTGCCAGCAGCTCTATCGGGGGCGAGCATGAGTATTTT | CASSSIGGEHEYF
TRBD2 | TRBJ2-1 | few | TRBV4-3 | TGCGCCAGCAGCCACATAGCGGGACGGTGGAATGAGCAGTTCTTC | CASSHIAGRWNEQFF
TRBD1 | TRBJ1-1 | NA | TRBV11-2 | TGTGCCAGCAGCCTAACAGGGGGCACTGAAGCTTTCTTT | CASSLTGGTEAFF
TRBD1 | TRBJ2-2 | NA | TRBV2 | TGTGCCAGCAGTCCGACAGGGGCGGCGAACACCGGGGAGCTGTTTTTT | CASSPTGAANTGELFF
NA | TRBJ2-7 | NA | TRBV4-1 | TGCGCCAGCAGCCAAGATAGTATTACTCGCTACGAGCAGTACTTC | CASSQDSITRYEQYF
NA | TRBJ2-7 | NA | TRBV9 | TGTGCCAGCAGCCAAACCCCTGACACCCACTACGAGCAGTACTTC | CASSQTPDTHYEQYF
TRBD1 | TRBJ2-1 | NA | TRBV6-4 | TGTGCCAGCAGGAGGGGGACAGGGTACAATGAGCAGTTCTTC | CASRRGTGYNEQFF
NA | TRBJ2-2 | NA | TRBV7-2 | TGTGCCAGCAGCCCCCAGGGGGGGAACACCGGGGAGCTGTTTTTT | CASSPQGGNTGELFF
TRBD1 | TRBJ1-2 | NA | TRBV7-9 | TGTGCCAGCAGCCTAGGGACAGGGGATGACTATGGCTACACCTTC | CASSLGTGDDYGYTF
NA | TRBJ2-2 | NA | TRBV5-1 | TGCGCCAGCAGCGAGTCCCTTGGAAAGGGTTTCACCGGGGAGCTGTTTTTT | CASSESLGKGFTGELFF
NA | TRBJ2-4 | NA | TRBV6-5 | TGTGCCAGCAGTCGGGATTCTAAAAACATTCAGTACTTC | CASSRDSKNIQYF
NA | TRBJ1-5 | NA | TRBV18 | TGTGCCAGCTCACCACCTGCCAACAGCAATCAGCCCCAGCATTTT | CASSPPANSNQPQHF
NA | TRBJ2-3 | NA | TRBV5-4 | TGTGCCAGCAGCTTAGAGGGCACAGATACGCAGTATTTT | CASSLEGTDTQYF
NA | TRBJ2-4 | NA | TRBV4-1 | TGCGCCAGCAGACACGAGGGCAGGGCCTCAAGTAACATTCAGTACTTC | CASRHEGRASSNIQYF
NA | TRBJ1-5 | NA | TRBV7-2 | TGTGCCAGCAGCCGGACCAGCAATCAGCCCCAGCATTTT | CASSRTSNQPQHF
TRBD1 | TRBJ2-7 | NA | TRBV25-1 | TGTGCCAGCAGTGAATCGCGAGACAGGGGTTACGAGCAGTACTTC | CASSESRDRGYEQYF
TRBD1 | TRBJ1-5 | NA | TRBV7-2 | TGTGCCAGCAGCTCCAGGGGGGGCAATCAGCCCCAGCATTTT | CASSSRGGNQPQHF
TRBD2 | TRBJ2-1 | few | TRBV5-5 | TGTGCCAGCAGGGCGGGACTAGACCCCAATGAGCAGTTCTTC | CASRAGLDPNEQFF
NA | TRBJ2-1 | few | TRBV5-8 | TGTGCCAGCAGCAAAGGAGGTGAGCAGTTCTTC | CASSKGGEQFF
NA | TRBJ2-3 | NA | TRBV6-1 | TGTGCCAGCAGTGATCGGGGCAACGGGGCAGATACGCAGTATTTT | CASSDRGNGADTQYF
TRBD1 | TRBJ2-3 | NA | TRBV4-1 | TGCGCCAGCAGCCAAGATTCCCCGGGACAGGGAAAAGATACGCAGTATTTT | CASSQDSPGQGKDTQYF
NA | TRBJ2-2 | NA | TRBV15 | TGTGCCACCAGCAGAGATCATACCACCGGGGAGCTGTTTTTT | CATSRDHTTGELFF
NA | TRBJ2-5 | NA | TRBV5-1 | TGCGCCAGCAGCTTGTGGGGGGGCCGGGGGACCCAGTACTTC | CASSLWGGRGTQYF
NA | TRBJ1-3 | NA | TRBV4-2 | TGTGCCAGCAGCCAGGCCTTTTACTCTGGAAACACCATATATTTT | CASSQAFYSGNTIYF
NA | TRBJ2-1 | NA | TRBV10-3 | TGTGCCATCTCCACGGAGACAAACAATGAGCAGTTCTTC | CAISTETNNEQFF
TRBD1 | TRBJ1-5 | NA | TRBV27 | TGTGCCAGCAGCGGGGGCAGGGGGGTCGGTCAGCCCCAGCATTTT | CASSGGRGVGQPQHF
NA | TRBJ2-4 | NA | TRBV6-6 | TGTGCCAGCAGTTACCCGGACAGACTAGCCAAAAACATTCAGTACTTC | CASSYPDRLAKNIQYF
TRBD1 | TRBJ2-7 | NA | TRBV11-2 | TGTGCCAGCAGCTTAGACATGGACAGGGGATCCTACGAGCAGTACTTC | CASSLDMDRGSYEQYF
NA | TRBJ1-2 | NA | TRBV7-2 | TGTGCCAGCAGCTTCTCGATCCAGGGTGACTATGGCTACACCTTC | CASSFSIQGDYGYTF
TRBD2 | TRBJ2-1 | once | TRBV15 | TGTGCCACCAGCAGCGACGGGGGGAGGGCTGAGACGGGACGTGAGCAGTTCTTC | CATSSDGGRAETGREQFF
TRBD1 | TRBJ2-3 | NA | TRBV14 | TGTGCCAGCAGCCAAAGCAGGGGGCGTGGGTGGACAGATACGCAGTATTTT | CASSQSRGRGWTDTQYF